The clone carrying this T cell receptor (beta chain) was counted ten times or more. These data belong to a study of blood T cell repertoires in COVID-19. Study information: The United States, Italy and Spain supplied acute and convalescent COVID-19 samples. In each case, the material was cDNA or gDNA derived from T cells, B-cell-depleted T cells, or PBMCs.

Original processing notes: Nucleated cell counts were estimated from reference gene primer amplification. Data came from immunoSEQ multiplex PCR; TCRdb stores just in-frame clones and leaves some out. V, J and clone size are those of that table, while D and trimming were read from the DNA. The table lists about 400,000 clones, 85% to 90% of them singletons. Input material: peripheral blood. The receptor was derived from a human donor in a cohort sampled during active COVID-19.

CDR3 sequence reads: CASSEREAVDGELFF. The CDR3 region has the DNA TGTGCCAGCAGTGAGCGGGAGGCCGTCGACGGGGAGCTGTTTTTT. The chain employs TRBV6-4 and TRBJ2-2; 8 nucleotides match TRBD2. Germline loops: CDR1 MRHNA, CDR2 SNTAGT. The CDR3 is 15 amino acids. V lost 3 bases, J lost 7 bases, and 7 bases stayed unmatched.